This entry lists 3 T cell receptor beta chains sequenced from one sample in a study of blood T cells in healthy people across ages. Sample-barcoded 5' priming and a J-beta primer mix drove a second PCR of roughly 7 to 11 cycles. MiXCR, run by TCRdb on the 5' RACE reads, gives a single entry per CDR3 protein. The table shows 1.5 million to 2 million distinct CDR3 sequences, with 40% to 55% occurring only once. Sequenced sample: blood. All receptors come from a woman aged 35 to 49 in good health.

The chain is built from TRBV11-2 and TRBJ2-3, with D hard to call. CDR3 size: 16 residues. Trimming took 5 bases from V and 2 from J, leaving 17 bases between them. Germline V gene data show CDR1 as SGHAT and CDR2 as FQNNGV. In DNA form, the CDR3 reads TGTGCCAGCAGCCCTTCACCAAGACAAGACACAGATACGCAGTATTTT. This translates into CASSPSPRQDTDTQYF.

This clonotype was seen only once. The chain carries TRBV10-2 and TRBJ2-5; no clear D gene. Per the germline V gene, CDR1 is WSHSY and CDR2 is SAAADI. Trimming left V 0 bases short and J 7 bases short, with 12 bases between. The CDR3 covers 14 residues. The CDR3 protein is CASSESNGLGTQYF. CDR3 DNA: TGCGCCAGCAGTGAGTCGAATGGGTTGGGGACCCAGTACTTC.

This clonotype was recorded a few times. This chain uses TRBV28 with TRBJ2-6, with D perhaps matching TRBD1 or TRBD2 (5 bases each). Germline values: CDR1 MDHEN, CDR2 SYDVKM. V shed 7 bases and J shed 0 bases, with 22 bases lying between them. This CDR3 is 19 amino acids long. This CDR3 reads CASTTLPGAPNSGANVLTF. The CDR3 DNA sequence: TGTGCCAGCACCACACTCCCCGGGGCACCCAACTCTGGGGCCAACGTCCTGACTTTC. Based on the CDR3 plus reference TRBV28 and TRBJ2-6, the full variable domain is DVKVTQSSRYLVKRTGEKVFLECVQDMDHENMFWYRQDPGLGLRLIYFSYDVKMKEKGDIPEGYSVSREKKERFSLILESASTNQTSMYLCASTTLPGAPNSGANVLTFGAGSRLTVL.